This is a list of T cell receptor beta chains from one sample in a study of regulatory T cells in long-lasting Graves disease. Via MiXCR, TCRdb re-called the multiplex PCR reads, giving one row per CDR3 protein. The sample comprises approximately 540,000 distinct CDR3 sequences, about 12% of which are singletons, and over 7% rests with the top ten. The same sample was also used in a study of T cells in Graves' hyperthyroidism and ophthalmopathy.

The sequences come from peripheral blood mononuclear cells (PBMCs), collected at new diagnosis, from a patient treated with antithyroid drugs. The receptor source for this set is a woman in her 30s with Graves disease. The CDR3 runs from the conserved cysteine through the conserved F or W. The D gene is left open where the match is weak. Size tells how often a clone was seen (once, few, many) or the class of an expanded clone, and some rows leave it out.

j_call	clone_size	v_call	d_call	cdr3_aa	cdr3_nt
TRBJ1-1	many	TRBV29-1	TRBD1	CSARPDRGQNTEAFF	TGCAGCGCGAGACCTGACAGGGGTCAAAACACTGAAGCTTTCTTT
TRBJ2-7	many	TRBV30	-	CAWSKGGFREQYF	TGTGCCTGGAGTAAGGGGGGATTTCGCGAGCAGTACTTC
TRBJ2-1	many	TRBV18	-	CASSPPIARGNEQFF	TGTGCCAGCTCACCACCGATCGCTCGGGGGAATGAGCAGTTCTTC
TRBJ2-3	few	TRBV25-1	-	CASSEQGDTQYF	TGTGCCAGCAGTGAACAAGGTGATACGCAGTATTTT
TRBJ2-3	-	TRBV5-1	TRBD1	CASSLGTGTFADTQYF	TGCGCCAGCAGCTTGGGGACAGGGACCTTCGCAGATACGCAGTATTTT
TRBJ2-3	-	TRBV3-1	-	CASSHPGERDTQYF	TGTGCCAGCAGCCACCCTGGGGAAAGAGATACGCAGTATTTT
TRBJ2-4	few	TRBV28	-	CASRGGLWDKNIQYF	TGTGCCAGCAGGGGGGGTCTGTGGGACAAAAACATTCAGTACTTC
TRBJ1-1	few	TRBV5-1	-	CASEGLGRVNTEAFF	TGCGCCAGCGAAGGACTAGGACGGGTGAACACTGAAGCTTTCTTT
TRBJ2-7	few	TRBV12-3/TRBV12-4	TRBD2	CASSSPGTTYEQYF	TGTGCCAGCAGTTCCCCCGGGACTACCTACGAGCAGTACTTC
TRBJ2-7	few	TRBV6-1	-	CASRSTVAYEQYF	TGTGCCAGCAGATCAACTGTAGCCTACGAGCAGTACTTC
TRBJ2-5	many	TRBV3-1	-	CASSPWEEETQYF	TGTGCCAGCAGCCCCTGGGAGGAAGAGACCCAGTACTTC
TRBJ2-1	once	TRBV5-4	-	CASSDGTLNEQFF	TGTGCCAGCAGCGACGGGACCCTCAATGAGCAGTTCTTC
TRBJ2-3	many	TRBV10-3	TRBD2	CAISEVAGGPSTDTQYF	TGTGCCATCAGTGAGGTAGCGGGAGGGCCTAGCACAGATACGCAGTATTTT
TRBJ2-1	many	TRBV28	-	CASSPTALNEQFF	TGTGCCAGCAGTCCCACAGCCCTCAATGAGCAGTTCTTC
TRBJ2-1	many	TRBV11-3	TRBD2	CASSSRLAGEVGGEQFF	TGTGCCAGCAGCTCCCGACTAGCGGGAGAGGTCGGGGGTGAGCAGTTCTTC
TRBJ2-5	few	TRBV6-1	-	CASSILSEETQYF	TGTGCCAGCAGTATCCTCAGCGAAGAGACCCAGTACTTC
TRBJ2-2	-	TRBV6-1	-	CASRGAPLNTGELFF	TGTGCCAGCAGGGGGGCTCCCCTCAACACCGGGGAGCTGTTTTTT
TRBJ1-1	many	TRBV12-3/TRBV12-4	-	CASSLRESLAFF	TGTGCCAGCAGTTTAAGGGAGAGTCTAGCTTTCTTT
TRBJ2-3	few	TRBV7-8	-	CASSLVYRATDTQYF	TGTGCCAGCAGCTTAGTGTACAGGGCCACAGATACGCAGTATTTT
TRBJ1-1	many	TRBV19	TRBD1	CASRTTGGTTEAFF	TGTGCCAGTAGGACGACAGGGGGCACGACTGAAGCTTTCTTT
TRBJ2-3	many	TRBV27	TRBD2	CASSVYGTSGRNTQYF	TGTGCCAGCAGTGTTTACGGGACTAGCGGGAGGAATACGCAGTATTTT
TRBJ2-7	few	TRBV5-1	TRBD2	CASSPGLAGRAYEQYF	TGCGCCAGCAGCCCGGGACTAGCGGGAAGAGCCTACGAGCAGTACTTC
TRBJ2-3	many	TRBV28	TRBD2	CAIASTGLAGGTDTQYF	TGTGCCATCGCATCTACAGGACTAGCGGGAGGCACAGATACGCAGTATTTT
TRBJ2-7	many	TRBV6-1	TRBD2	CASSRSSGRPYEQYF	TGTGCCAGCAGTCGATCTAGCGGGAGGCCTTACGAGCAGTACTTC
TRBJ2-5	many	TRBV7-3	-	CASSRRAQETQYF	TGTGCCAGCAGCCGTAGGGCCCAAGAGACCCAGTACTTC
TRBJ2-3	few	TRBV7-3	-	CASSLDVTDTQYF	TGTGCCAGCAGCTTGGATGTCACAGATACGCAGTATTTT
TRBJ2-1	many	TRBV28	TRBD2	CASGILAESYNEQFF	TGTGCCAGCGGCATTCTAGCGGAGTCCTACAATGAGCAGTTCTTC
TRBJ2-5	many	TRBV12-3/TRBV12-4	TRBD1	CASSPGTGRVTQYF	TGTGCCAGCAGTCCCGGGACAGGGAGGGTGACCCAGTACTTC
TRBJ1-5	few	TRBV15	-	CATSRDFGPNQPQHF	TGTGCCACCAGCAGAGATTTCGGTCCCAATCAGCCCCAGCATTTT
TRBJ2-7	few	TRBV10-2	-	CASSEVPGPWGSYEQYF	TGCGCCAGCAGTGAGGTCCCGGGACCTTGGGGGAGTTACGAGCAGTACTTC
TRBJ2-7	many	TRBV2	TRBD1	CASTTGQGGEQYF	TGTGCCAGCACCACGGGACAGGGTGGCGAGCAGTACTTC
TRBJ2-1	many	TRBV11-2	-	CASSPVRPYEQFF	TGTGCCAGCAGCCCAGTGCGCCCTTATGAGCAGTTCTTC
TRBJ2-1	-	TRBV3-1	TRBD2	CASSTLGEGRNEQFF	TGTGCCAGCAGCACCCTGGGGGAGGGCCGTAATGAGCAGTTCTTC
TRBJ2-3	many	TRBV6-2/TRBV6-3	-	CASSYPGSTDTQYF	TGTGCCAGCAGTTACCCGGGTAGCACAGATACGCAGTATTTT
TRBJ2-3	-	TRBV6-1	-	CASRGSPFSTDTQYF	TGTGCCAGCAGGGGTAGTCCCTTTAGCACAGATACGCAGTATTTT
TRBJ1-1	many	TRBV27	-	CASSSRGGRTEAFF	TGTGCCAGCAGTTCCCGTGGAGGGAGAACTGAAGCTTTCTTT
TRBJ1-1	few	TRBV24-1	-	CATSDFYGKAFF	TGTGCCACCAGTGATTTTTATGGCAAAGCTTTCTTT
TRBJ2-4	-	TRBV20-1	-	CSAGDGGKNIQYF	TGCAGTGCTGGGGACGGGGGTAAAAACATTCAGTACTTC
TRBJ2-1	many	TRBV18	-	CASSPRPGVRIVNEQFF	TGTGCCAGCTCACCACGGCCAGGGGTGCGCATAGTCAATGAGCAGTTCTTC
TRBJ2-5	many	TRBV7-9	TRBD2	CASSLAGLAESQETQYF	TGTGCCAGCAGCTTAGCGGGACTAGCGGAGAGCCAAGAGACCCAGTACTTC
TRBJ2-1	-	TRBV28	TRBD1	CASSLSRTGGTYNEQFF	TGTGCCAGCAGTTTATCCCGGACAGGGGGAACCTACAATGAGCAGTTCTTC
TRBJ2-1	many	TRBV19	TRBD2	CASSIVTSGTRNEQFF	TGTGCCAGTAGTATAGTGACTAGCGGGACCAGGAATGAGCAGTTCTTC
TRBJ1-2	many	TRBV18	-	CASSPVPVNGYTF	TGTGCCAGCTCACCAGTGCCGGTTAATGGCTACACCTTC
TRBJ2-1	many	TRBV7-3	-	CASSLIRDDYNEQFF	TGTGCCAGCAGCTTAATTCGGGATGACTACAATGAGCAGTTCTTC
TRBJ1-2	many	TRBV14	-	CASSRHPRRGPSGYTF	TGTGCCAGCAGCCGCCACCCCAGACGGGGGCCCTCTGGCTACACCTTC
TRBJ1-2	-	TRBV6-1	-	CASSTGATRYTF	TGTGCCAGCAGTACGGGGGCAACGCGCTACACCTTC